This T cell receptor (beta chain) was identified during a study of CD4+ T cells in melanoma. As for this clone: The antigen remains unidentified.

General observations from the study: Reportedly, melanoma neoantigen-specific CD4+ T cells showed varied differentiation states. A reported correlation linked neoantigen-specific CD4+ T cells to CD8+, macrophage and B cell function.

Sequenced by immunoSEQ multiplex PCR; TCRdb stores in-frame clones only, minus some. This table has roughly 54,000 clones, 89% appearing once. Sequenced sample: peripheral blood. This receptor was taken from a human donor with melanoma.

This chain's CDR3 is CASNPVTGNYNEQFF. The CDR3 nucleotides read TGTGCCAGCAATCCAGTGACAGGGAACTACAATGAGCAGTTCTTC. The chain uses TRBV2 and TRBJ2-1; TRBD1 matches 7 bases. Germline V gene lookup returns CDR1 SNHLY and CDR2 FYNNEI. The V segment lost 7 bases and the J segment 3 bases; nucleotides outside the gene matches: 9. CDR3 length equals 15 residues.